The 27 T cell receptor beta chains reported below all come from one sample, sequenced in a study of T-cell reconstitution after alpha-beta-depleted transplantation in children. For TCRbeta, the library was prepared with unique molecular identifiers. TCRdb analysed the PCR reads with MiXCR anew, one entry per CDR3 protein. The table includes hundreds of thousands of distinct CDR3 sequences, 13% detected once. The sequences come from PBMCs, collected from the stem cell graft. These TCRs come from a human donor who donated a stem cell graft to a child with Fanconi anemia.

This clonotype was seen repeatedly, ten times or more. CDR3 coding DNA: TGCGCCAGCAGCCAAGGCCGAGGGGATACGCAGTATTTT. Residues: CASSQGRGDTQYF. The rearrangement joins TRBV4-3 to TRBJ2-3, with D possibly TRBD2 on 5 matching bases. In germline, CDR1 is LGHNA, CDR2 YSLEER. The germline V and J ends were trimmed by 1 base and 6 bases, with 8 bases remaining between them. The CDR3 is 13 residues long.

Many counts were recorded for this clonotype. The V gene is TRBV3-1, the J gene TRBJ1-1, with D unclear. CDR1 LGHDT and CDR2 YNNKEL come from the germline V gene (reference sequence). V shed 0 bases and J shed 0 bases, with 5 bases lying between them. The length of the CDR3 is 14 residues. The CDR3 DNA reads TGTGCCAGCAGCCAAGAAGCGCTGAACACTGAAGCTTTCTTT. Translated: CASSQEALNTEAFF.

The chain couples TRBV6-2 or TRBV6-3 to TRBJ1-1; perhaps TRBD1 as D (5 bases). Trimming left V 6 bases short and J 6 bases short, with 17 bases between. The CDR3 is 14 residues long. Germline CDR1 MNHEY, CDR2 SVGEGT. DNA for the CDR3: TGTGCCAGCAGAATCAGGGAGGCAGTCGCTGAAGCTTTCTTT. It is translated as CASRIREAVAEAFF.

This clonotype was counted between two and nine times. The rearrangement uses TRBV27 and TRBJ2-2, with D possibly being TRBD2 (5 bases). This CDR3 has 15 amino acids. V lost 2 bases, J lost 0 bases, and 7 bases lay in between. CDR1 is MNHEY and CDR2 is SMNVEV in the germline V gene (reference sequence). This CDR3 is CASSLTRSNTGELFF. For the CDR3, the DNA is TGTGCCAGCAGTTTAACTAGGTCGAACACCGGGGAGCTGTTTTTT.

This clonotype has at least ten counts. This chain links TRBV20-1 with TRBJ2-7; no clear D gene. With 2 bases removed from V and 7 bases from J, the gap between germline ends came to 9 bases. This CDR3 has 11 residues. The V gene's germline CDR1 is DFQATT and CDR2 SNEGSKA (reference sequence). The DNA of the CDR3 is TGCAGTGCTAGATCGGGTGGGGAGCAGTACGTC. It is translated as CSARSGGEQYV.

This clonotype was seen a handful of times. V and J are TRBV21-1 and TRBJ1-5. TRBV21-1 constitutes a pseudogene. The CDR3 runs to 13 residues. CDR3 DNA: TGTGCCAGCAGCCCGCTTTCCAATCAGCCCCAGCATTTT. This encodes CASSPLSNQPQHF.

The chain employs TRBV24-1 and TRBJ2-7; the match to TRBD2 covers 8 bases. Losses at the gene ends were 4 bases for V and 0 bases for J; bases not matched to a gene: 4. The V gene's germline CDR1 is KGHDR and CDR2 SFDVKD. This CDR3 spans 15 amino acids. The DNA of the CDR3 is TGTGCCACCAGTGAGGTAGCGGGACTCTCCTACGAGCAGTACGTC. Translation: CATSEVAGLSYEQYV.

This clonotype was counted between two and nine times. V usage is TRBV20-1 and J usage is TRBJ1-2; 9 bases line up with TRBD1. Germline V gives CDR1 DFQATT, CDR2 SNEGSKA (reference sequence). The ends lost 5 bases at V and 2 bases at J; junction bases unmatched: 0. The CDR3 totals 12 residues. For the CDR3, the DNA is TGCAGTGCTGACAGGGGGAACTATGGCTACACCTTC. Its translation is CSADRGNYGYTF.

This sequence joins TRBV28 and TRBJ1-4; D possibly corresponds to TRBD1 (5 bases). V lost 4 bases and J lost 0, with 12 bases in between. CDR1 and CDR2 from the germline V gene are MDHEN and SYDVKM. The CDR3 loop spans 16 amino acids. Here the CDR3 DNA reads TGTGCCAGCAGTTCTCCCGGGACCGCAACTAATGAAAAACTGTTTTTT. Amino acid sequence: CASSSPGTATNEKLFF.

This clonotype was seen ten or more times. This chain links TRBV9 with TRBJ2-7; possible D gene TRBD1, 6 bases. This CDR3 region has 13 residues. V gave up 4 bases and J gave up 4 bases, with 12 bases separating them. Germline CDR1 reads SGDLS; CDR2 reads YYNGEE. The CDR3: CASSPGVGYEQYF. DNA of the CDR3: TGTGCCAGCAGCCCAGGGGTCGGGTACGAGCAGTACTTC.

Comments on this clonotype: One junction end does not reproduce the germline sequence, and a read error may be involved. V gene TRBV25-1 combines with J gene TRBJ1-2, with 9 bases identical to TRBD1. The V gene's germline CDR1 is MGHDK and CDR2 SYGVNS. The CDR3 has 16 residues. The CDR3 sequence: CASSETGGIVNHGYTF. The CDR3 coding sequence is TGTGCCAGCAGTGAGACAGGGGGAATTGTTAACCATGGCTACACCTTC.

This clonotype was recorded a few times. The V call is TRBV14, the J call TRBJ1-2; TRBD1 might be the D (5 bases). The CDR3 totals 13 residues. CDR1 is SGHDN, CDR2 FVKESK, per germline. V dropped 8 bases and J dropped 14 bases, with 24 bases sitting between them. The CDR3 loop is CASRGSRPRNMTF. CDR3 coding DNA: TGTGCCAGCCGGGGGTCAAGGCCGAGGAATATGACCTTC.

In this sample, this clonotype turned up a few times. V usage is TRBV15 and J usage is TRBJ2-2; 7 positions agree with TRBD2. The junction had 5 bases not matched to a gene; V was cut back by 0 bases and J by 1 base. The germline CDR1 and CDR2 sequences are LNHNV and YYDKDF (reference sequence). The CDR3 spans 17 residues. The CDR3 nucleotides are TGTGCCACCAGCAGAGATCTTGGCGGGGGGAACACCGGGGAGCTGTTTTTT. This sequence encodes CATSRDLGGGNTGELFF.

Ten or more counts support this clonotype. This sequence joins TRBV10-3 and TRBJ2-5; perhaps TRBD2 as D (6 bases). CDR1 and CDR2 from the germline V gene are ENHRY and SYGVKD. This CDR3 region has 14 residues. Trimming left V 0 bases short and J 5 bases short, with 10 bases between. CDR3 DNA: TGTGCCATCAGTGAGTCGCGGGGAGTGGAGACCCAGTACTTC. Its protein is CAISESRGVETQYF.

The sample holds many counts of this clonotype. The J gene is TRBJ2-5, the V gene TRBV12-3 or TRBV12-4, with TRBD1 matching over 7 bases. V lost 6 bases to trimming and J lost 5 bases; unmatched junction nucleotides: 9. CDR3 size: 14 residues. The DNA for the CDR3 is TGTGCCAGCAGCCCCGAACAGGGGTATGAGACCCAGTACTTC. It codes for CASSPEQGYETQYF.

This clonotype was detected a few times. The chain carries TRBV5-1 and TRBJ1-6; 7 bases agree with TRBD1. The CDR3 extends over 16 amino acids. V dropped 5 bases and J dropped 8; count of bases not matched to a gene: 13. The germline gives CDR1 SGHRS, CDR2 YFSETQ. The CDR3 sequence: CASSFSDRARDSPLHF. CDR3 coding DNA: TGCGCCAGCAGTTTCTCAGACAGGGCACGGGATTCACCCCTCCACTTT.

This clonotype has only a few counts. The rearrangement uses TRBV5-1 and TRBJ2-2; no definite D call. The CDR3 extends over 15 amino acids. The germline V and J ends were trimmed by 0 bases and 4 bases, with 10 bases remaining between them. In germline, CDR1 is SGHRS, CDR2 YFSETQ. For the CDR3, the DNA is TGCGCCAGCAGCTTGGTACAGTCGGGCACCGGGGAGCTGTTTTTT. This codes for CASSLVQSGTGELFF.

This rearrangement joins TRBV18 to TRBJ2-5; TRBD1 matches 8 bases. The germline V gene has CDR1 KGHSH and CDR2 LQKENI. J lost 1 base, V lost 1 base, and 8 bases had no gene match. CDR3 length: 17 residues. The CDR3 reads CASSPLPAQGVQETQYF. CDR3 coding DNA: TGTGCCAGCTCACCACTTCCCGCACAGGGGGTCCAAGAGACCCAGTACTTC.

This clonotype was counted at least ten times. The chain combines TRBV10-1 with TRBJ2-2; unclear D gene. There are 13 residues in the CDR3. The V gene lost 10 bases and the J gene lost 1 base, with 10 bases spanning the gap. The germline V gene encodes CDR1 WNHNN and CDR2 SYGVQD (reference sequence). The CDR3: CATAPGNTGELFF. The CDR3 DNA reads TGCGCCACCGCCCCAGGGAACACCGGGGAGCTGTTTTTT.

This sequence joins TRBV12-3 or TRBV12-4 and TRBJ2-3, with D unresolved. This CDR3 is built from 12 residues. Trimming took 5 bases from V and 7 from J, leaving 10 bases between them. CDR3 sequence (DNA): TGTGCCAGCAGTCCTACGGTAAATACGCAGTATTTT. Its translation: CASSPTVNTQYF.

The V call is TRBV7-2, the J call TRBJ2-3, with TRBD2 matching over 9 bases. V shed 0 bases, J shed 2 bases, and the junction held 6 bases outside the gene matches. From germline, CDR1 is SGHTA and CDR2 FQGNSA. CDR3 size: 17 residues. The CDR3 spells CASSLALRGGLTDTQYF. The CDR3 DNA is TGTGCCAGCAGCTTAGCGTTGCGGGGGGGCCTCACAGATACGCAGTATTTT.

This clonotype was recorded many times. J is TRBJ1-6 and V is TRBV5-1; D possibly corresponds to TRBD1 (5 bases). V lost 3 bases and J lost 7, with 14 bases in between. The CDR3 covers 15 residues. CDR1 is SGHRS, CDR2 YFSETQ, per germline. CDR3 residues: CASSSGVPANSPLHF. The CDR3 region has the DNA TGCGCCAGCAGCTCGGGGGTGCCAGCAAATTCACCCCTCCACTTT.

This clonotype was detected a few times. This chain's CDR3 is CASGRGRVTEAFF. Written as DNA, the CDR3 is TGTGCCAGCGGCAGAGGGAGAGTCACTGAAGCTTTCTTT. The chain is built from TRBV6-6 and TRBJ1-1; D ambiguous. Germline V gene lookup returns CDR1 MNHNY and CDR2 SVGAGI (reference sequence). This CDR3 region has 13 residues. Trimming shortened V by 8 bases and J by 4 bases, and 14 bases separated the two germline ends.

This clonotype occurred a few times. The chain carries TRBV29-1 and TRBJ2-3; TRBD2 aligns across 10 bases. The junction had 4 bases not matched to a gene; V was cut back by 4 bases and J by 0 bases. CDR1 is SQVTM, CDR2 ANQGSEA, per germline. This CDR3 region has 15 residues. The DNA of the CDR3 is TGCAGCGTTGTAGCGGGGGGAACTAGCACAGATACGCAGTATTTT. Encoded protein: CSVVAGGTSTDTQYF.

This clonotype was detected a few times. This chain connects TRBV5-1 to TRBJ1-2; 8 nucleotides match TRBD1. The CDR3 length is 15 residues. Germline V gene sequence: CDR1 SGHRS, CDR2 YFSETQ. The V gene end was trimmed by 4 bases and the J gene end by 6 bases; junction bases not matched to a gene: 11. This CDR3 is CASSPLTPGQDGYTF. The CDR3 coding sequence is TGCGCCAGCAGCCCACTAACCCCGGGACAGGATGGCTACACCTTC.

The chain has TRBV30 and TRBJ2-5; D may be TRBD1 (6 bases). Germline lookup yields CDR1 GTSNPN and CDR2 SVGIG (reference sequence). The V end was cut by 3 bases, the J end by 5 bases, with 7 bases between. CDR3 length: 11 residues. In nucleotides, the CDR3 is TGTGCCTGGAGGGGGGCCGAGACCCAGTACTTC. Protein product: CAWRGAETQYF.

The genes are TRBV7-9 and TRBJ2-7; D might be TRBD1 or TRBD2, each matching 5 bases. This CDR3 has 14 residues. V lost 5 bases and J 7 bases, leaving 18 bases between the germline ends. Germline assignment: CDR1 SEHNR and CDR2 FQNEAQ (reference sequence). The CDR3 reads CASSLGTHGSEQYV. Written as DNA, the CDR3 is TGTGCCAGCAGCCTAGGGACCCATGGTTCGGAGCAGTACGTC.